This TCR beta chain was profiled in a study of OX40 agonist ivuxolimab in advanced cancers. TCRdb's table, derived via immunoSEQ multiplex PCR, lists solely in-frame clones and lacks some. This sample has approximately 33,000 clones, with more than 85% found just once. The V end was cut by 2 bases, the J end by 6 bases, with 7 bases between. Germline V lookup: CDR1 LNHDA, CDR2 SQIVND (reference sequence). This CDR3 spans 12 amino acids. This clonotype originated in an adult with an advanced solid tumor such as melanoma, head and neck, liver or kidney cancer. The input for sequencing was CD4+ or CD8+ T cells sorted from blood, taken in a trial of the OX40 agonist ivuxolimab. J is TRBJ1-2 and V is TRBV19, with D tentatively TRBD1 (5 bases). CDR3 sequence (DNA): TGTGCCAGTAGTATACTGGGGGATGGCTACACCTTC. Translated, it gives CASSILGDGYTF.